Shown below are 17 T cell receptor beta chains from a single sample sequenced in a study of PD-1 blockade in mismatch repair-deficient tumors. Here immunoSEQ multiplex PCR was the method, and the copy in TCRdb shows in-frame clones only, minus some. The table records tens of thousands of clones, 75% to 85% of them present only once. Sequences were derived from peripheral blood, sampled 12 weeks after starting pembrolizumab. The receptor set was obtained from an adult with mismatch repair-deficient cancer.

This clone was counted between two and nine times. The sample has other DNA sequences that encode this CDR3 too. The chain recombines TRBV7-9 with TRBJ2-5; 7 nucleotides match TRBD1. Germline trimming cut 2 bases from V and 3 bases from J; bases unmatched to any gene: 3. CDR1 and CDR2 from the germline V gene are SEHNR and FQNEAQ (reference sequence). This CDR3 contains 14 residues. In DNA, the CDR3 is TGTGCCAGCAGCTTACTCGACAGGGAAGAGACCCAGTACTTC. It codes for CASSLLDREETQYF.

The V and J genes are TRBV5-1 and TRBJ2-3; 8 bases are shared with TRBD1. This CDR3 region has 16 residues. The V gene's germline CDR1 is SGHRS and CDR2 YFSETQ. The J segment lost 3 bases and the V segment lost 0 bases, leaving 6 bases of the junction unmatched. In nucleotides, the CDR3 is TGCGCCAGCAGCTTGGGGTCCACAGGGGGGACAGATACGCAGTATTTT. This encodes CASSLGSTGGTDTQYF.

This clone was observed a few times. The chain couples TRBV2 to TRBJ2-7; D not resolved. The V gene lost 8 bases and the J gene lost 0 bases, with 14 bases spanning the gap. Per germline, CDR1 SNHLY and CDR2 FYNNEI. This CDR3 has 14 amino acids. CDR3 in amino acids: CASESRFPSYEQYF. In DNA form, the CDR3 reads TGTGCCAGCGAGAGCAGGTTCCCCTCCTACGAGCAGTACTTC. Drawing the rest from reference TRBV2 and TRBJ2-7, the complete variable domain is EPEVTQTPSHQVTQMGQEVILRCVPISNHLYFYWYRQILGQKVEFLVSFYNNEISEKSEIFDDQFSVERPDGSNFTLKIRSTKLEDSAMYFCASESRFPSYEQYFGPGTRLTVT.

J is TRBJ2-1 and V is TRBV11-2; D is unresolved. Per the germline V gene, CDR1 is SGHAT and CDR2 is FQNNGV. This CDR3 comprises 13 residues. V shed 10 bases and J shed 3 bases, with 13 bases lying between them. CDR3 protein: CATNRANYNEQFF. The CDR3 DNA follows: TGTGCCACCAACCGGGCAAACTACAATGAGCAGTTCTTC.

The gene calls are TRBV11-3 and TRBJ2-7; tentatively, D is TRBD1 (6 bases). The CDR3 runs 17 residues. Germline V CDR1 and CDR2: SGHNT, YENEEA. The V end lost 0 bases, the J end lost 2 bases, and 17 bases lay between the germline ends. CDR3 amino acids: CASSLDLMTGEAYEQYF. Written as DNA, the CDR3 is TGTGCCAGCAGCTTAGATCTGATGACAGGTGAGGCCTACGAGCAGTACTTC.

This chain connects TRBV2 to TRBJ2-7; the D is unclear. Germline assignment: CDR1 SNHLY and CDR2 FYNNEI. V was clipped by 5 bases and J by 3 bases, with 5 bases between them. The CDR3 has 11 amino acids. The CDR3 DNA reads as TGTGCCAGCAGTTATAACTACGAGCAGTACTTC. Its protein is CASSYNYEQYF.

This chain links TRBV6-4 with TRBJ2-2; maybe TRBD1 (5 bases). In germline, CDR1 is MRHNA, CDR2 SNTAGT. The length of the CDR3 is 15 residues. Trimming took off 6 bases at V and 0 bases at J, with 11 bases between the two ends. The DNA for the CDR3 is TGTGCCAGCAGCCCCGACAGCGCGAACACCGGGGAGCTGTTTTTT. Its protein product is CASSPDSANTGELFF.

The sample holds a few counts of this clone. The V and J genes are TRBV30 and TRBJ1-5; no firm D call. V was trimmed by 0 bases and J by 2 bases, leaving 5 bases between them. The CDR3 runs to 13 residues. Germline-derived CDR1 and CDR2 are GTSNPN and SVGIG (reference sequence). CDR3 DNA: TGTGCCTGGAGTGTCGGGGGCAATCAGCCCCAGCATTTT. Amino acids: CAWSVGGNQPQHF. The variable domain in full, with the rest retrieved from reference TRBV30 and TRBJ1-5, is SQTIHQWPATLVQPVGSPLSLECTVEGTSNPNLYWYRQAAGRGLQLLFYSVGIGQISSEVPQNLSASRPQDRQFILSSKKLLLSDSGFYLCAWSVGGNQPQHFGDGTRLSIL.

CDR3 residues: CASRRGATNEKLFF. The DNA for the CDR3 is TGTGCCAGCAGACGGGGTGCAACTAATGAAAAACTGTTTTTT. This sequence joins TRBV6-5 and TRBJ1-4; D unresolved. V lost 6 bases and J 0 bases, leaving 8 bases between the germline ends. Germline V gene data show CDR1 as MNHEY and CDR2 as SVGAGI. This CDR3 is built from 14 residues.

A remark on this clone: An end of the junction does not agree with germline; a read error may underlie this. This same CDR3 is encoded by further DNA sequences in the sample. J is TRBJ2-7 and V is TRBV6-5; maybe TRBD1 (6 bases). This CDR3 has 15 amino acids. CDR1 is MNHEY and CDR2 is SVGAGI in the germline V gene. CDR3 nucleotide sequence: TGTGCCAGCAGTTACTCGGTGTCAGGGGTGTACGAGCAGTACTTT. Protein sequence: CASSYSVSGVYEQYF.

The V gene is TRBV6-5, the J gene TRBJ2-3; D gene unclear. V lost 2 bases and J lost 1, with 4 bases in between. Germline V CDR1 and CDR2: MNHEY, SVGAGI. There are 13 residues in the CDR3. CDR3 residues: CASSYIGTDTQYF. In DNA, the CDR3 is TGTGCCAGCAGTTACATAGGCACAGATACGCAGTATTTT.

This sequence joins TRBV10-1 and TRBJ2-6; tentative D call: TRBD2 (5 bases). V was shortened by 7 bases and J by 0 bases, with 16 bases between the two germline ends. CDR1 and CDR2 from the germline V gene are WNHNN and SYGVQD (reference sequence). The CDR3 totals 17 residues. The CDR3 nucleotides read TGCGCCAGCAATTCCGGACTTTTATTCTCTGGGGCCAACGTCCTGACTTTC. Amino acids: CASNSGLLFSGANVLTF.

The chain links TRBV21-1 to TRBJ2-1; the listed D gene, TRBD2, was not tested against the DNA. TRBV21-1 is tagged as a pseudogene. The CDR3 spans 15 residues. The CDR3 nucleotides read TGTGCCAGCAGCACGAGCGGGAGGGCGGGTAATGAGCAGTTCTTC. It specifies CASSTSGRAGNEQFF.

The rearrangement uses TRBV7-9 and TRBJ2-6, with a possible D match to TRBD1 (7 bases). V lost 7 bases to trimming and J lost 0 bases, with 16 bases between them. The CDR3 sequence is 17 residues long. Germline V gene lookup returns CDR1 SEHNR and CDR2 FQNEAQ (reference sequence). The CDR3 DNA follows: TGTGCCAGCAATCTCCCAGGGGGGCGCTCTGGGGCCAACGTCCTGACTTTC. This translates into CASNLPGGRSGANVLTF.

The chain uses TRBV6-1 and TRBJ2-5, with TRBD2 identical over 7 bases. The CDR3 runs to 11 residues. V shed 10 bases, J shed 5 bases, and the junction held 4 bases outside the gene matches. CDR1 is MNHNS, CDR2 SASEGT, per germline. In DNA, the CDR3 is TGTGCCACGCGGGAGTGGGAGACCCAGTACTTC. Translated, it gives CATREWETQYF.

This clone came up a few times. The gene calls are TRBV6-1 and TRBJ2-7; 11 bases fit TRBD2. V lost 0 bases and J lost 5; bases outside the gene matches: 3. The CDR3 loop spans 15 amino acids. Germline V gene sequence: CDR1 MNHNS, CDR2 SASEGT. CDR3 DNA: TGTGCCAGCAGTGAAGCAGCTAGCGGGAGGAACGAGCAGTACTTC. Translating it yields CASSEAASGRNEQYF.

This CDR3 is CASSEESQAYEQYF. The DNA for the CDR3 is TGTGCCAGCAGTGAAGAGTCACAGGCCTACGAGCAGTACTTC. The V and J genes are TRBV2 and TRBJ2-7; TRBD1 might be the D (5 bases). The CDR3 spans 14 residues. Per germline, CDR1 SNHLY and CDR2 FYNNEI. Trimming pared 1 base from V and 2 bases from J, leaving 9 bases between. Variable domain in full (rest from reference TRBV2 and TRBJ2-7): EPEVTQTPSHQVTQMGQEVILRCVPISNHLYFYWYRQILGQKVEFLVSFYNNEISEKSEIFDDQFSVERPDGSNFTLKIRSTKLEDSAMYFCASSEESQAYEQYFGPGTRLTVT.